Described below is a single T cell receptor beta chain sequence and its context. This sample is part of a study of patients and donors after allogeneic stem cell transplantation. TCRdb processed the RT-PCR reads anew with MiXCR; each CDR3 protein has one entry. The table lists about 26,000 distinct CDR3 sequences, around 7.9% of them singletons, with about 44% in the top ten. This clonotype was obtained from a human donor who was either an allogeneic HSCT recipient or a stem cell or donor lymphocyte infusion donor (not recorded which). It is not recorded whose cells these are; they may come from a transplant donor. The sample consisted of blood, either unsorted or a sorted T cell fraction (not recorded which).

CDR3 amino acids: CSAGVAGDTQYF. The DNA of the CDR3 is TGCAGCGCTGGGGTGGCGGGGGATACGCAGTATTTT. The chain joins TRBV29-1 to TRBJ2-3; D possibly corresponds to TRBD2 (6 bases). V lost 7 bases and J lost 6, with 14 bases in between. Germline V lookup: CDR1 SQVTM, CDR2 ANQGSEA. The CDR3 runs to 12 residues.